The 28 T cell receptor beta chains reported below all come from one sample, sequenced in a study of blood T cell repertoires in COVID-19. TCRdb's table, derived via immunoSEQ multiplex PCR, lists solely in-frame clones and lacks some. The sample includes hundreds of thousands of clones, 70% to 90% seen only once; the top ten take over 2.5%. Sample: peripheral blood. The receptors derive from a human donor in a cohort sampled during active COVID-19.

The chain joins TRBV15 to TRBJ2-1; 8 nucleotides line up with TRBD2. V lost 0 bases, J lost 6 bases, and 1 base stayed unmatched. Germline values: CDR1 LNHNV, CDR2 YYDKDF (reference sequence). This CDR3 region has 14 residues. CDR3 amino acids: CATSRDLAGNEQFF. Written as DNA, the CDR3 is TGTGCCACCAGCAGAGATCTAGCGGGCAATGAGCAGTTCTTC.

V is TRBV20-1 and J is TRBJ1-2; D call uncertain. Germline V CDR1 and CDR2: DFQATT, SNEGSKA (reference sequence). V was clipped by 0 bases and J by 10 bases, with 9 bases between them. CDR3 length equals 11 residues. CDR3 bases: TGCAGTGCTAGAGAGGGCCTAAACTACACCTTC. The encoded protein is CSAREGLNYTF.

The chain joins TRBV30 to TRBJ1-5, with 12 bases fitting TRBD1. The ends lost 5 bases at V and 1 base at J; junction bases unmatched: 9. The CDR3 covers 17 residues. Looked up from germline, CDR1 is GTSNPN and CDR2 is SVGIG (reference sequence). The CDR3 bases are TGTGCCTGGGGGGGACAGGGGGCTGGAGTAAGCAATCAGCCCCAGCATTTT. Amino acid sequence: CAWGGQGAGVSNQPQHF.

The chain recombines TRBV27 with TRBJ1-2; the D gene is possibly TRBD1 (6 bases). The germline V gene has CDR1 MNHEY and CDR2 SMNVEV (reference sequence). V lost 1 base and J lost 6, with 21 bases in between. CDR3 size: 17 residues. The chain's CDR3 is CASSLFWDITRPDGYTF. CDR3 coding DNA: TGTGCCAGCAGTTTATTCTGGGACATCACCCGGCCCGATGGCTACACCTTC.

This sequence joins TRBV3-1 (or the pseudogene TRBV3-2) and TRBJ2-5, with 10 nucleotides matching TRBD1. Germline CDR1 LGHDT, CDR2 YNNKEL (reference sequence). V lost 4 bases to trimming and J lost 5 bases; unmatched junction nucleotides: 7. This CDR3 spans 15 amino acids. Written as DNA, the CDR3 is TGTGCCAGCAGCCGTGACAGGGGGCAGGGTGAGACCCAGTACTTC. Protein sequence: CASSRDRGQGETQYF.

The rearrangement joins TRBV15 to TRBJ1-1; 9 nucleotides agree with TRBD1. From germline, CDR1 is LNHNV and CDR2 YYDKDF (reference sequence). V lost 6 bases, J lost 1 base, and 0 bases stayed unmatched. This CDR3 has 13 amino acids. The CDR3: CATRGQGNTEAFF. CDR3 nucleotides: TGTGCCACCAGGGGACAGGGGAACACTGAAGCTTTCTTT.

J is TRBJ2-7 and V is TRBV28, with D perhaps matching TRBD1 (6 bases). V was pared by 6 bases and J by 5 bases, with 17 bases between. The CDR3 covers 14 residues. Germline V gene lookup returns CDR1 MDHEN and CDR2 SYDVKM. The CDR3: CASSPGAEVDEQYF. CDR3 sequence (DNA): TGTGCCAGCAGCCCAGGGGCGGAAGTGGACGAGCAGTACTTC.

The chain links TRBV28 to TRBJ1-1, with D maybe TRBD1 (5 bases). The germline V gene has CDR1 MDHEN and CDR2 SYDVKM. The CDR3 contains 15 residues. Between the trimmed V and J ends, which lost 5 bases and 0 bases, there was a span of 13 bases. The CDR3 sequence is CASSLSGLLNTEAFF. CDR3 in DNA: TGTGCCAGCAGTCTTTCGGGACTCTTGAACACTGAAGCTTTCTTT.

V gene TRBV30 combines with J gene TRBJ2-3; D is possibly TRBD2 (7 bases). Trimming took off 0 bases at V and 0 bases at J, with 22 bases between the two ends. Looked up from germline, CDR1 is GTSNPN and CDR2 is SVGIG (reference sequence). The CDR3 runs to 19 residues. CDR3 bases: TGTGCCTGGAGTGTATTTGTTGGGGAGGGCAGGGGTAGCACAGATACGCAGTATTTT. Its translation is CAWSVFVGEGRGSTDTQYF.

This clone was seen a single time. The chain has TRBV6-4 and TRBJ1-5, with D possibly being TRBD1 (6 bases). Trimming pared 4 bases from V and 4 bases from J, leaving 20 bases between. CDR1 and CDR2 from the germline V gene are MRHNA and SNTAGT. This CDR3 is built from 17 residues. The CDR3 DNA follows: TGTGCCAGCAGTGCTCCGAAGGGGGTTCTTGGGAATCAGCCCCAGCATTTT. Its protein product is CASSAPKGVLGNQPQHF.

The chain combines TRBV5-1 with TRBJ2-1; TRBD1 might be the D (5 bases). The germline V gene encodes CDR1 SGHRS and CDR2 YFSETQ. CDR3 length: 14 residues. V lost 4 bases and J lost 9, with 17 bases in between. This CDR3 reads CASSPSDRWSEQFF. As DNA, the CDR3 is TGCGCCAGCAGCCCCTCAGACAGATGGAGTGAGCAGTTCTTC.

The CDR3 spells CASSSRQESTDTQYF. CDR3 in DNA: TGTGCCAGCAGCTCCCGACAGGAGAGCACAGATACGCAGTATTTT. The chain carries TRBV7-2 and TRBJ2-3; D is perhaps TRBD1 (6 bases). The germline V gene has CDR1 SGHTA and CDR2 FQGNSA. This CDR3 has 15 residues. Trimming took 4 bases from V and 0 from J, leaving 11 bases between them.

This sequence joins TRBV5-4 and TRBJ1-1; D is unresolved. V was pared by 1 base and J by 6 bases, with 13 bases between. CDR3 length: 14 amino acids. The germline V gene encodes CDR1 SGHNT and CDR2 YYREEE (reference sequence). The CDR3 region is CASSLRNRGAEAFF. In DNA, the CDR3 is TGTGCCAGCAGCTTGAGAAACCGGGGAGCTGAAGCTTTCTTT.

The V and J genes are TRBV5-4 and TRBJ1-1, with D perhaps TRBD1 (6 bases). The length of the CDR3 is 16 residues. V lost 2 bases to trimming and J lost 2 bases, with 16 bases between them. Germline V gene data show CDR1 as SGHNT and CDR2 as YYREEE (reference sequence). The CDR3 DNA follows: TGTGCCAGCAGCTTCGGGGGGCCCAGCCATAACACTGAAGCTTTCTTT. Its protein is CASSFGGPSHNTEAFF. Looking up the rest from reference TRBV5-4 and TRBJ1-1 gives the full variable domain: ETGVTQSPTHLIKTRGQQVTLRCSSQSGHNTVSWYQQALGQGPQFIFQYYREEENGRGNFPPRFSGLQFPNYSSELNVNALELDDSALYLCASSFGGPSHNTEAFFGQGTRLTVV.

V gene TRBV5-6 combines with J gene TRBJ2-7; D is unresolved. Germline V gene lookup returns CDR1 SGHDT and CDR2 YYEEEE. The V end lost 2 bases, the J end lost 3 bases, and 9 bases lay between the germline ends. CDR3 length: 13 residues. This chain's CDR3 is CASSFQALYEQYF. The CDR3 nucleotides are TGTGCCAGCAGCTTCCAGGCACTCTACGAGCAGTACTTC.

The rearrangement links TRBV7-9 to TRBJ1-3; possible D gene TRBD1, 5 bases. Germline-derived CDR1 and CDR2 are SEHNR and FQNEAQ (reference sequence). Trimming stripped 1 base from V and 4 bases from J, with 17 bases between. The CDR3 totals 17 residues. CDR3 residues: CASSLDRTRGYGNTIYF. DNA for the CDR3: TGTGCCAGCAGCTTAGACCGGACCCGGGGGTACGGAAACACCATATATTTT.

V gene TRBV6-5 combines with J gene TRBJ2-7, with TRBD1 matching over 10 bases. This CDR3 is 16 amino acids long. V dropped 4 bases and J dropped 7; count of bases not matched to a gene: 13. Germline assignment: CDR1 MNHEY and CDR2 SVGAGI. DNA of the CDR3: TGTGCCAGCAGTTCGAGGAGCGGACAGGGGGATTGGGAGCAGTACTTC. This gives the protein CASSSRSGQGDWEQYF.

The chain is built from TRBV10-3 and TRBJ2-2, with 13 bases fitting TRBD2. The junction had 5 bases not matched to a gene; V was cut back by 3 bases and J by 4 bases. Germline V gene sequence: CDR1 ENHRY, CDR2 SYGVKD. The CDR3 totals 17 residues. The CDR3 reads CAISETSGRAGTGELFF. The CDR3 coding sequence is TGTGCCATCAGTGAAACTAGCGGGAGGGCCGGCACCGGGGAGCTGTTTTTT.

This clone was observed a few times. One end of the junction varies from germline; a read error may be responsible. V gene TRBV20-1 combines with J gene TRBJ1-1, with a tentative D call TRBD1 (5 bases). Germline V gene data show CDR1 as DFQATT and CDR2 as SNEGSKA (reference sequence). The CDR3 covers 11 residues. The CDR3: CSAGDSTEAFF. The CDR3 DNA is TGCAGTGCTGGAGACAGCACTGAAGCTTTCTTT.

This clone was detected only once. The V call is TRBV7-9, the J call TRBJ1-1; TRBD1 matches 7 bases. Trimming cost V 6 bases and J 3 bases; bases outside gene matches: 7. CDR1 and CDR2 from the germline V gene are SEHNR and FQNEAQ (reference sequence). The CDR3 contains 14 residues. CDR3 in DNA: TGTGCCAGCAGTTGGGACAGAGGAGACACTGAAGCTTTCTTT. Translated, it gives CASSWDRGDTEAFF.

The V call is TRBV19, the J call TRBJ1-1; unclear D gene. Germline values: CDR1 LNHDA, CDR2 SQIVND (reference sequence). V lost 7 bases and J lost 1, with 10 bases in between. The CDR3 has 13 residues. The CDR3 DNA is TGTGCCAGTACAGATCACAGGAACACTGAAGCTTTCTTT. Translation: CASTDHRNTEAFF.

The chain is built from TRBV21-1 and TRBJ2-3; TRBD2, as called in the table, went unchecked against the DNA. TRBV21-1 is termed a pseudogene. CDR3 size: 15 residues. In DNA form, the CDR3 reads TGTGCCAGCAGCAATCCGGCTAGCGGCACAGATACGCAGTATTTT. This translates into CASSNPASGTDTQYF.

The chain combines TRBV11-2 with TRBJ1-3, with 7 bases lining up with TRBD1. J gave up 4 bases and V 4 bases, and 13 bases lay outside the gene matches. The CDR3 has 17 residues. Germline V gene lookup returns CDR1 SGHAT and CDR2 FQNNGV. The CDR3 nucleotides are TGTGCCAGCAGCTCACCGAAATGGACAGGATCAGGAAACACCATATATTTT. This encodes CASSSPKWTGSGNTIYF.

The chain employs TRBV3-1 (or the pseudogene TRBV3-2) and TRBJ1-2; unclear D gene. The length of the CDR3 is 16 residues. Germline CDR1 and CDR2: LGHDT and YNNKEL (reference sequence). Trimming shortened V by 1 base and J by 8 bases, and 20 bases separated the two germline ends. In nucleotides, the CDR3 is TGTGCCAGCAGCCAAGTATTAGGAGGGAATAGGTACGGCTACACCTTC. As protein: CASSQVLGGNRYGYTF.

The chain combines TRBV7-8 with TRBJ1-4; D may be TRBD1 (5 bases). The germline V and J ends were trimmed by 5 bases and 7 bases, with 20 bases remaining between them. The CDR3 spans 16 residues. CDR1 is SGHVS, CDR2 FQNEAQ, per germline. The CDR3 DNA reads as TGTGCCAGCAGCAGGGGAGGAGGTGGTTCCGCTGAAAAACTGTTTTTT. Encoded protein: CASSRGGGGSAEKLFF.

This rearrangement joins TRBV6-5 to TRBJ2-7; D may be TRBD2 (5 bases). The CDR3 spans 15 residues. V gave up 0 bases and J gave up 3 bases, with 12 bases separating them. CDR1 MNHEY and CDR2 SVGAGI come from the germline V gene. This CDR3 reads CASSYSWTEDYEQYF. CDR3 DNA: TGTGCCAGCAGTTACTCGTGGACTGAGGACTACGAGCAGTACTTC.

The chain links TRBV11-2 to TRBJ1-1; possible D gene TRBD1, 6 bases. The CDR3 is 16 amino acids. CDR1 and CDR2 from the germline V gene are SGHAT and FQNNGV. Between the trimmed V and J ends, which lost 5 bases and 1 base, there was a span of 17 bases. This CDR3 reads CASSPAGRRGNTEAFF. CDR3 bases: TGTGCCAGCAGCCCCGCTGGACGCAGGGGGAACACTGAAGCTTTCTTT.

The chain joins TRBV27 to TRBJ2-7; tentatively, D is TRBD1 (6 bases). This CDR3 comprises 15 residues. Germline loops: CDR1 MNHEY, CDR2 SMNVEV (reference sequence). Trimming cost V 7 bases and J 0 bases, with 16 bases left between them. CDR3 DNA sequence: TGTGCCAGCATCAAACGCCGGGACACCTCCTACGAGCAGTACTTC. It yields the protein CASIKRRDTSYEQYF.